The clone carrying this TCR beta chain was recorded once. The antigen remains undetermined. The data were taken from a study of shared clonotypes between healthy human individuals. Turning to the study itself: Researchers drew samples from two women and a few men aged 18 to 49. Each donor's CD4 naive and CD4 memory cells filled three plates apiece, CD8 naive two, and CD8 memory one.

The CDR3 runs to 14 residues. Germline V gene data show CDR1 as MNHNS and CDR2 as SASEGT. V was pared by 4 bases and J by 7 bases, with 14 bases between. Once extracted for a subset, genomic DNA was divided evenly among several immunoSEQ plates. The assay was immunoSEQ multiplex PCR, and TCRdb's table has in-frame clones only and misses some. The table records 900,000 to 1,200,000 clones, around 78% of them present only once. Overall study results and limits: The study generally estimated greater richness for naive than memory subsets.

V gene TRBV6-1 combines with J gene TRBJ2-1; tentatively, D is TRBD2 (6 bases). This clonotype originated in a man aged 18 to 29 in good health. Some clones in this sample may be carry-over from other donors' samples. The specimen sequenced was memory CD4+ T cells from PBMCs. Subset indicated: CD45RA-negative fraction. CDR3 sequence reads: CASSGAGLGNEQFF. The CDR3 DNA reads TGTGCCAGCAGTGGCGCGGGACTTGGTAATGAGCAGTTCTTC.